Each of the 29 T cell receptor beta chains below was sequenced from the same sample in a study of T cells in Graves' hyperthyroidism and ophthalmopathy. Amplification yielded TCR beta CDR3 regions, with RNA transcripts as the source. TCR CDR3 underwent first-round RT-PCR with the HTBI primer set. One entry per CDR3 protein results from TCRdb running MiXCR on the multiplex PCR reads. In the table there are nearly 750,000 distinct CDR3 sequences, roughly a third of which are singletons. The sequencing input was blood. The receptors derive from a middle-aged woman with Graves' hyperthyroidism.

This clonotype was seen at least ten times. The V and J genes are TRBV15 and TRBJ2-7, with 7 bases fitting TRBD2. Germline lookup yields CDR1 LNHNV and CDR2 YYDKDF (reference sequence). The V gene end was trimmed by 1 base and the J gene end by 2 bases; junction bases not matched to a gene: 2. The CDR3 has 14 amino acids. CDR3 loop: CATSRGAGAYEQYF. The CDR3 DNA is TGTGCCACCAGCAGAGGGGCGGGGGCCTACGAGCAGTACTTC.

This clonotype was seen ten or more times. The chain carries TRBV9 and TRBJ1-5; D is possibly TRBD1 (5 bases). This CDR3 comprises 14 residues. Trimming stripped 0 bases from V and 4 bases from J, with 8 bases between. In germline, CDR1 is SGDLS, CDR2 YYNGEE. The CDR3 nucleotides read TGTGCCAGCAGCGTAGAGGGGATAAATCAGCCCCAGCATTTT. As protein: CASSVEGINQPQHF.

This sequence joins TRBV25-1 and TRBJ2-7; D unresolved. Per germline, CDR1 MGHDK and CDR2 SYGVNS. There are 14 residues in the CDR3. V lost 8 bases, J lost 1 base, and 15 bases lay in between. The CDR3 nucleotides read TGTGCCAGCTCACCACCGGCGAAATCCTACGAGCAGTACTTC. It encodes CASSPPAKSYEQYF.

This clonotype was recorded at least ten times. V is TRBV7-6 and J is TRBJ2-7; 8 positions agree with TRBD1. V gave up 5 bases and J gave up 3 bases; unmatched junction bases: 9. Germline assignment: CDR1 SGHVS and CDR2 FNYEAQ. The CDR3 has 15 residues. As DNA, the CDR3 is TGTGCCAGCAGCCTTGGACAGGGCTCTCTCTACGAGCAGTACTTC. Protein product: CASSLGQGSLYEQYF.

The chain uses TRBV7-9 and TRBJ2-7; no reliable D call. V dropped 1 base and J dropped 2 bases, with 6 bases sitting between them. Germline V gene sequence: CDR1 SEHNR, CDR2 FQNEAQ (reference sequence). CDR3 length: 13 amino acids. The CDR3 coding sequence is TGTGCCAGCAGCTTAGTTTGGGCCTACGAGCAGTACTTC. It yields the protein CASSLVWAYEQYF.

The chain carries TRBV12-3 or TRBV12-4 and TRBJ1-1, with no clear D. Trimming took off 7 bases at V and 1 base at J, with 7 bases between the two ends. The CDR3 has 12 amino acids. The DNA of the CDR3 is TGTGCCAGCAAGCTCACGAACACTGAAGCTTTCTTT. This codes for CASKLTNTEAFF.

This clonotype came up a few times. The V and J genes are TRBV6-5 and TRBJ2-2; D unresolved. Germline lookup yields CDR1 MNHEY and CDR2 SVGAGI. There are 12 residues in the CDR3. Trimming shortened V by 7 bases and J by 1 base, and 4 bases separated the two germline ends. CDR3 residues: CASTLNTGELFF. DNA for the CDR3: TGTGCCAGCACTTTGAACACCGGGGAGCTGTTTTTT.

This clonotype was detected only a few times. The V and J genes are TRBV9 and TRBJ2-7; D remains ambiguous. Between the trimmed V and J ends, which lost 0 bases and 7 bases, there was a span of 14 bases. CDR1 is SGDLS, CDR2 YYNGEE, per germline. The CDR3 totals 14 residues. The CDR3 spells CASSVDWGLGEQYF. In DNA, the CDR3 is TGTGCCAGCAGCGTAGATTGGGGTCTGGGGGAGCAGTACTTC.

In this sample, this clonotype turned up many times. The rearrangement joins TRBV7-2 to TRBJ2-5; D is ambiguous. Trimming took 7 bases from V and 2 from J, leaving 8 bases between them. Germline V lookup: CDR1 SGHTA, CDR2 FQGNSA. The CDR3 has 12 amino acids. CDR3 DNA: TGTGCCAGCACCCCCGCACAAGAGACCCAGTACTTC. It encodes CASTPAQETQYF. The complete variable domain, with remaining parts taken from reference TRBV7-2 and TRBJ2-5, reads GAGVSQSPSNKVTEKGKDVELRCDPISGHTALYWYRQSLGQGLEFLIYFQGNSAPDKSGLPSDRFSAERTGGSVSTLTIQRTQQEDSAVYLCASTPAQETQYFGPGTRLLVL.

This clonotype occurred many times. The chain recombines TRBV5-6 with TRBJ1-2, with D possibly TRBD1 on 6 matching bases. Trimming removed 0 bases at V and 7 bases at J, with 16 bases between. The CDR3 totals 15 residues. Germline values: CDR1 SGHDT, CDR2 YYEEEE. CDR3 sequence: CASSLGAGDQGGYTF. CDR3 sequence (DNA): TGTGCCAGCAGCTTGGGCGCAGGGGATCAGGGTGGCTACACCTTC.

For this clonotype: A much larger clone differs from this one at a single base, so this may be a read error. The chain couples TRBV10-3 to TRBJ2-6; a weak D match, TRBD2 (6 bases). V gave up 8 bases and J gave up 1 base, with 12 bases separating them. The CDR3 covers 15 residues. Per the germline V gene, CDR1 is ENHRY and CDR2 is SYGVKD. The CDR3 coding sequence is TGTGCCATCTTACGGGGGATTTCTGGGGCCAACGTCCTGACTTTC. This codes for CAILRGISGANVLTF.

V is TRBV10-1 and J is TRBJ2-7; 10 bases line up with TRBD1. Germline V lookup: CDR1 WNHNN, CDR2 SYGVQD (reference sequence). This CDR3 region has 16 residues. The J segment lost 6 bases and the V segment lost 5 bases, leaving 13 bases of the junction unmatched. The CDR3 protein is CASSLYRDRGGREQYF. CDR3 nucleotides: TGCGCCAGCAGTCTGTACCGGGACAGGGGTGGTCGCGAGCAGTACTTC.

This clonotype was detected a few times. The CDR3 region has the DNA TGTGCCAGCAGCGCGGACAGGGGGCGTTACGAGCAGTACTTC. It translates to CASSADRGRYEQYF. V and J are TRBV5-6 and TRBJ2-7, with TRBD1 identical over 11 bases. The CDR3 runs to 14 residues. CDR1 and CDR2 (germline): SGHDT, YYEEEE. V lost 4 bases to trimming and J lost 4 bases; unmatched junction nucleotides: 4.

This clonotype was detected many times. The chain combines TRBV7-6 with TRBJ1-1; maybe TRBD1 (5 bases). This CDR3 spans 16 amino acids. Germline CDR1 is SGHVS and CDR2 is FNYEAQ. The V gene lost 2 bases and the J gene lost 3 bases, with 16 bases spanning the gap. The CDR3 nucleotides read TGTGCCAGCAGCTTAATGTATGGCGACAGCGACACTGAAGCTTTCTTT. Its translation: CASSLMYGDSDTEAFF. The whole variable domain, remainder taken from reference TRBV7-6 and TRBJ1-1, is GAGVSQSPRYKVTKRGQDVALRCDPISGHVSLYWYRQALGQGPEFLTYFNYEAQQDKSGLPNDRFSAERPEGSISTLTIQRTEQRDSAMYRCASSLMYGDSDTEAFFGQGTRLTVV.

This clonotype was seen many times. V usage is TRBV5-1 and J usage is TRBJ1-5, with 7 bases aligning to TRBD1. CDR1 is SGHRS, CDR2 YFSETQ, per germline. V lost 3 bases to trimming and J lost 4 bases; unmatched junction nucleotides: 4. CDR3 length equals 14 residues. The CDR3 spells CASSSGQENQPQHF. The CDR3 coding sequence is TGCGCCAGCAGCTCAGGACAGGAGAATCAGCCCCAGCATTTT.

This clonotype has a count of ten or more. The rearrangement links TRBV7-6 to TRBJ2-7; D possibly uses TRBD1 or TRBD2 (5 bases each). The CDR3 sequence is 14 residues long. CDR1 is SGHVS, CDR2 FNYEAQ, per germline. V lost 1 base and J lost 6, with 13 bases in between. In nucleotides, the CDR3 is TGTGCCAGCAGCTTAGTTGGGGGAGCGAGCGAGCAGTACTTC. Protein product: CASSLVGGASEQYF.

This clonotype was detected many times. The CDR3 region is CASSWGRGTEAFF. CDR3 sequence (DNA): TGTGCCAGCAGCTGGGGCAGGGGCACTGAAGCTTTCTTT. The chain links TRBV5-8 to TRBJ1-1, with a tentative D call TRBD1 (6 bases). This CDR3 has 13 residues. V was shortened by 3 bases and J by 4 bases, with 10 bases between the two germline ends. CDR1 and CDR2 from the germline V gene are SGHTS and YDEGEE.

This clonotype was detected only a few times. The V and J genes are TRBV6-5 and TRBJ1-1, with TRBD1 as a possible D gene (5 bases). CDR3 size: 13 residues. Germline V lookup: CDR1 MNHEY, CDR2 SVGAGI. V lost 6 bases to trimming and J lost 10 bases, with 18 bases between them. The chain's CDR3 is CASSRRGLRGAFF. CDR3 nucleotides: TGTGCCAGCAGCCGCAGAGGACTGAGGGGAGCTTTCTTT.

This clonotype was observed many times. The chain carries TRBV5-6 and TRBJ2-7; perhaps D is TRBD1 or TRBD2 (5 bases each). V lost 7 bases and J 2 bases, leaving 19 bases between the germline ends. Germline-derived CDR1 and CDR2 are SGHDT and YYEEEE. The CDR3 is 15 amino acids. The CDR3 region has the DNA TGTGCCAGCGGTAGCTGGGGACGGATCACCTACGAGCAGTACTTC. Amino acid sequence: CASGSWGRITYEQYF.

This clonotype was detected ten times or more. The V and J genes are TRBV7-8 and TRBJ1-2; D is possibly TRBD1 (6 bases). There are 15 residues in the CDR3. V was cut by 4 bases and J by 4 bases, with 16 bases left in between. Germline V gene sequence: CDR1 SGHVS, CDR2 FQNEAQ. DNA for the CDR3: TGTGCCAGCAGCTCCCCCGTGAAGGGGGTCTATGGCTACACCTTC. Amino acids: CASSSPVKGVYGYTF.

About this clonotype: The junction departs from germline at one end; a sequencing error may be responsible. V is TRBV7-2 and J is TRBJ2-7; 10 nucleotides line up with TRBD2. This CDR3 has 16 amino acids. Germline assignment: CDR1 SGHTA and CDR2 FQGNSA. DNA of the CDR3: TGCGCCAGCAGCCAGCGTGGTAGGACTAGCGGCTACGAGCAGTACTTC. Encoded protein: CASSQRGRTSGYEQYF.

This clonotype has ten or more counts. The chain links TRBV7-2 to TRBJ2-7; 8 bases map to TRBD2. This CDR3 is built from 15 residues. In germline, CDR1 is SGHTA, CDR2 FQGNSA. The ends lost 4 bases at V and 4 bases at J; junction bases unmatched: 9. In nucleotides, the CDR3 is TGTGCCAGCAGCTCCCAAGCGGGGGCCGGGTACGAGCAGTACTTC. This gives the protein CASSSQAGAGYEQYF.

At least ten counts were recorded for this clonotype. The chain has TRBV7-2 and TRBJ1-5; no clear D. V was cut by 1 base and J by 2 bases, with 9 bases left in between. The CDR3 totals 15 residues. Germline V gene data show CDR1 as SGHTA and CDR2 as FQGNSA. The CDR3 DNA is TGTGCCAGCAGCTTAGGACGGAGTGGCAATCAGCCCCAGCATTTT. The encoded protein is CASSLGRSGNQPQHF.

In this sample, this clonotype turned up many times. The chain couples TRBV19 to TRBJ1-1; 7 bases match TRBD1. V gave up 4 bases and J gave up 3 bases; unmatched junction bases: 8. Looked up from germline, CDR1 is LNHDA and CDR2 is SQIVND (reference sequence). The CDR3 sequence is 15 residues long. CDR3 sequence (DNA): TGTGCCAGTAGTACAGGGGACAGCAGATACACTGAAGCTTTCTTT. It specifies CASSTGDSRYTEAFF. The full variable domain, in which reference TRBV19 and TRBJ1-1 provide the parts outside the CDR3, is DGGITQSPKYLFRKEGQNVTLSCEQNLNHDAMYWYRQDPGQGLRLIYYSQIVNDFQKGDIAEGYSVSREKKESFPLTVTSAQKNPTAFYLCASSTGDSRYTEAFFGQGTRLTVV.

The rearrangement joins TRBV29-1 to TRBJ1-1, with D maybe TRBD1 (6 bases). With 8 bases removed from V and 4 bases from J, the gap between germline ends came to 14 bases. Germline assignment: CDR1 SQVTM and CDR2 ANQGSEA. CDR3 length: 12 amino acids. In DNA form, the CDR3 reads TGCAGCCCCAGGGGAGGGAGCACTGAAGCTTTCTTT. Amino acid sequence: CSPRGGSTEAFF.

The V and J genes are TRBV19 and TRBJ1-4; 10 nucleotides line up with TRBD1. V lost 4 bases, J lost 7 bases, and 6 bases stayed unmatched. This CDR3 contains 15 residues. In germline, CDR1 is LNHDA, CDR2 SQIVND (reference sequence). CDR3 DNA sequence: TGTGCCAGTAGTACCCGACAGGGGGCGCTTGAAAAACTGTTTTTT. Its translation: CASSTRQGALEKLFF.

V gene TRBV7-9 combines with J gene TRBJ2-1, with a tentative D call TRBD2 (6 bases). Germline assignment: CDR1 SEHNR and CDR2 FQNEAQ (reference sequence). This CDR3 is built from 13 residues. V was cut by 4 bases and J by 10 bases, with 14 bases left in between. As DNA, the CDR3 is TGTGCCAGCAGCTCCCCGGAGGGGAGAGAGCAGTTCTTC. Protein sequence: CASSSPEGREQFF.

This clonotype showed up just once. The CDR3 sequence is CAISDLAGQTEETQYF. CDR3 in DNA: TGTGCCATCAGTGATCTAGCTGGACAGACCGAAGAGACCCAGTACTTC. V and J are TRBV10-3 and TRBJ2-5, with TRBD1 as a possible D gene (6 bases). Germline values: CDR1 ENHRY, CDR2 SYGVKD. Trimming took 3 bases from V and 3 from J, leaving 17 bases between them. This CDR3 is 16 amino acids long.

V and J are TRBV12-3 or TRBV12-4 and TRBJ1-1; TRBD1 aligns across 7 bases. V dropped 6 bases and J dropped 5; count of bases not matched to a gene: 9. This CDR3 is built from 14 residues. The CDR3 DNA reads TGTGCCAGCAGGGCGACAGGGCGGGGAACTGAAGCTTTCTTT. This sequence encodes CASRATGRGTEAFF.